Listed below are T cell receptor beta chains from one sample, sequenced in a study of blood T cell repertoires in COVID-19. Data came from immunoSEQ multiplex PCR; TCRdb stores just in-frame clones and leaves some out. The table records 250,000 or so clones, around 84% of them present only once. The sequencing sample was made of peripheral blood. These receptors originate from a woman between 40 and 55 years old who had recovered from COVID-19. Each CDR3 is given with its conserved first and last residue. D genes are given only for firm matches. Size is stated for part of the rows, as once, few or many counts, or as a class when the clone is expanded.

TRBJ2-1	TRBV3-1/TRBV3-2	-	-	CASSQDTTRGNEQFF	TGTGCCAGCAGCCAAGATACCACGAGAGGCAATGAGCAGTTCTTC
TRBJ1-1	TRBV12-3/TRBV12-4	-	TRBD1	CASILGQGTEAFF	TGTGCCAGCATCCTCGGACAGGGGACTGAAGCTTTCTTT
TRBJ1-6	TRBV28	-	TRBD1	CASIKGTGASPLHF	TGTGCCAGCATTAAGGGGACAGGGGCTTCACCCCTCCACTTT
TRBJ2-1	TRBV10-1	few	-	CASSDYLKSEQFF	TGCGCCAGCAGTGACTACCTGAAAAGTGAGCAGTTCTTC
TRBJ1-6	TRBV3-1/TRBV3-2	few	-	CASSQDGDSPLHF	TGTGCCAGCAGCCAAGACGGTGATTCACCCCTCCACTTT
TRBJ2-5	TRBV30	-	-	CAWITSGKTQYF	TGTGCCTGGATCACCTCCGGGAAGACCCAGTACTTC
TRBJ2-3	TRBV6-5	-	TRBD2	CASSYSTAGHTDTQYF	TGTGCCAGCAGTTACTCCACAGCGGGGCACACAGATACGCAGTATTTT
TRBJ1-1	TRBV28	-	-	CASSPADGPFKGAFF	TGTGCCAGCAGTCCGGCGGACGGTCCCTTTAAGGGGGCTTTCTTT
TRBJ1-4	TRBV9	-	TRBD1	CASSRTGVAEKLFF	TGTGCCAGCAGCCGGACAGGGGTTGCTGAAAAACTGTTTTTT
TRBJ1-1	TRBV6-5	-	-	CASGQGTRTEAFF	TGTGCCAGCGGTCAGGGGACCAGGACTGAAGCTTTCTTT
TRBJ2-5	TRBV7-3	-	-	CASSLRGTGQETQYF	TGTGCCAGCAGCTTAAGGGGTACAGGCCAAGAGACCCAGTACTTC
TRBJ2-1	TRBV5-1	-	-	CASSLGLRPFDVRGSYNEQFF	TGCGCCAGCAGCTTGGGTTTGCGCCCTTTCGATGTGAGAGGCTCCTACAATGAGCAGTTCTTC
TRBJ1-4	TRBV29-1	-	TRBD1	CSVEDRTGGDEKLFF	TGCAGCGTTGAAGATCGGACAGGGGGGGATGAAAAACTGTTTTTT
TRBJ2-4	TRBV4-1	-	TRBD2	CASSGVAGAKNIQYF	TGCGCCAGCAGCGGCGTAGCGGGCGCCAAAAACATTCAGTACTTC
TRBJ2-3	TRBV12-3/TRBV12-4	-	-	CASSKMATQYF	TGTGCCAGCAGCAAAATGGCTACGCAGTATTTT
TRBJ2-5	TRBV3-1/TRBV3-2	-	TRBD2	CASSQSLAVVSWETQYF	TGTGCCAGCAGCCAGTCCCTAGCGGTAGTGTCTTGGGAGACCCAGTACTTC
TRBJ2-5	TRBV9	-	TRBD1	CASSVEWDSPAETQYF	TGTGCCAGCAGCGTAGAATGGGACAGCCCGGCGGAGACCCAGTACTTC
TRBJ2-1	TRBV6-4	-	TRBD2	CASSDSTSGGAEQFF	TGTGCCAGCAGTGACTCGACTAGCGGGGGGGCTGAGCAGTTCTTC
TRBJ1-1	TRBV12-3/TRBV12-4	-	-	CASSLDDGTEAFF	TGTGCCAGCAGTTTAGATGACGGGACTGAAGCTTTCTTT
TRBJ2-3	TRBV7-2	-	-	CASSLVRGGTQYF	TGTGCCAGCAGCTTAGTCCGGGGAGGCACGCAGTATTTT
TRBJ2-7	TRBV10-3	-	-	CAISEYSSSYEQYF	TGTGCCATCAGTGAGTACTCAAGCTCCTACGAGCAGTACTTC
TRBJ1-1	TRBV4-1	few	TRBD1	CASSQAGTGDTEAFF	TGCGCCAGCAGCCAGGCCGGGACAGGGGACACTGAAGCTTTCTTT
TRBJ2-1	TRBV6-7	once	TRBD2	CAGTATPSGDSGNEQFF	TGTGCCGGCACAGCAACCCCTAGCGGGGATTCGGGAAATGAGCAGTTCTTC
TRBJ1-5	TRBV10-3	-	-	CAISDRPNSEPQHF	TGTGCCATCAGTGACCGCCCGAATAGCGAGCCCCAGCATTTT
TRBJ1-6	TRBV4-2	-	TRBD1	CASSQSSDRSSYNSPLHF	TGTGCCAGCAGCCAAAGTTCGGACAGGAGCTCCTATAATTCACCCCTCCACTTT
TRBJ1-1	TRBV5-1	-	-	CASSLWGADTEAFF	TGCGCCAGCAGCTTGTGGGGCGCAGACACTGAAGCTTTCTTT
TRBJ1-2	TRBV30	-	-	CAWRLNRNLRGYTF	TGTGCCTGGAGACTGAACAGAAACTTACGGGGCTACACCTTC
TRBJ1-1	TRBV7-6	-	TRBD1	CASSLFGTGGGLTTEAFF	TGTGCCAGCAGCTTATTCGGGACAGGGGGCGGTTTAACCACTGAAGCTTTCTTT
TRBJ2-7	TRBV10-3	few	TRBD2	CAISESQLAGAYEQYF	TGTGCCATCAGTGAGTCTCAACTAGCGGGGGCCTACGAGCAGTACTTC
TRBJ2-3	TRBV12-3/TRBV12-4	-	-	CASASTLTQYF	TGTGCCAGCGCCTCTACTCTTACGCAGTATTTT
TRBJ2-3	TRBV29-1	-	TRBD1	CSARGQGDTQYF	TGCAGCGCCCGGGGACAGGGGGATACGCAGTATTTT
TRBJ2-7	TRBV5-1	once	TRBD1	CASSLRQGAGGEQYF	TGCGCCAGCAGCCTCAGACAGGGGGCAGGTGGCGAGCAGTACTTC
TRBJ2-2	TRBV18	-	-	CASSPPQLAANTGELFF	TGTGCCAGCTCACCTCCACAACTAGCCGCGAACACCGGGGAGCTGTTTTTT
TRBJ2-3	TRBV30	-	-	CAWISPPGLSTDTQYF	TGTGCCTGGATATCCCCCCCGGGACTTAGCACAGATACGCAGTATTTT
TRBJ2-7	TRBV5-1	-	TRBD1	CASSPGQGVSYEQYF	TGCGCCAGCAGCCCCGGGCAGGGGGTTTCCTACGAGCAGTACTTC
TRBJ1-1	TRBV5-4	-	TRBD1	CASSLASGQVEAFF	TGTGCCAGCAGCTTGGCTTCGGGACAGGTGGAAGCTTTCTTT
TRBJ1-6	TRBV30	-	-	CAWSITGSNSPLHF	TGTGCCTGGAGTATTACAGGGAGTAATTCACCCCTCCACTTT
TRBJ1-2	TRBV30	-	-	CAWGALRTDGYTF	TGTGCCTGGGGGGCCCTCCGGACTGATGGCTACACCTTC
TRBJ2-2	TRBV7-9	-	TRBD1	CASSSRDRGGTGELFF	TGTGCCAGCAGCAGCCGGGACAGGGGGGGAACCGGGGAGCTGTTTTTT
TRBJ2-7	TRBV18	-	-	CASSSPGTSYEQYF	TGTGCCAGCTCATCCCCGGGAACCTCCTACGAGCAGTACTTC
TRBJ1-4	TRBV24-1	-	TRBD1	CATSDSTGAPGNEKLFF	TGTGCCACCAGTGATTCAACAGGGGCCCCGGGTAATGAAAAACTGTTTTTT
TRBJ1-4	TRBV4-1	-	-	CASSQVRTPSNEKLFF	TGCGCCAGCAGCCAAGTAAGGACTCCTAGTAATGAAAAACTGTTTTTT
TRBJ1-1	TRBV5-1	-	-	CASSGAGGNTEAFF	TGCGCCAGCAGTGGCGCCGGGGGGAACACTGAAGCTTTCTTT
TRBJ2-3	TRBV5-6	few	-	CASSLVSARDTQYF	TGTGCCAGCAGCTTGGTCTCCGCGAGGGATACGCAGTATTTT
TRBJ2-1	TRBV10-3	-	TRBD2	CAIRGGLAAQQNEQFF	TGTGCCATCAGGGGGGGACTAGCGGCCCAGCAAAATGAGCAGTTCTTC
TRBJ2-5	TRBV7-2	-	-	CASSNTRGETQYF	TGTGCCAGCAGCAACACTCGCGGGGAGACCCAGTACTTC
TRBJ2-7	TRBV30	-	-	CAWSAGWGPYEQYF	TGTGCCTGGAGTGCCGGGTGGGGGCCCTACGAGCAGTACTTC